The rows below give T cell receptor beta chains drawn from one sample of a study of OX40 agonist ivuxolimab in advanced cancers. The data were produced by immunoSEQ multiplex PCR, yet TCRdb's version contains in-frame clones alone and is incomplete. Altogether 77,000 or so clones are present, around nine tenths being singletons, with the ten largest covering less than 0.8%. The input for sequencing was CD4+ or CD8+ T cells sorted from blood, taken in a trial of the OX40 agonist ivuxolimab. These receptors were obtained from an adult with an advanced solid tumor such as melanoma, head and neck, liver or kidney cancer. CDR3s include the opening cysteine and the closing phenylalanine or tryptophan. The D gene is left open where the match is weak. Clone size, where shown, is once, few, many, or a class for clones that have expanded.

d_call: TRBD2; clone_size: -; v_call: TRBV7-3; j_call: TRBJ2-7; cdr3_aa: CASSSGLAGTSSYEQYF; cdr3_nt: TGTGCCAGCAGCTCTGGACTAGCGGGTACTAGCTCCTACGAGCAGTACTTC
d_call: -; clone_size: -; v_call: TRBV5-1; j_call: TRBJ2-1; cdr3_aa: CASSLPSSSYNEQFF; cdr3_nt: TGCGCCAGCAGCTTGCCATCGAGCTCCTACAATGAGCAGTTCTTC
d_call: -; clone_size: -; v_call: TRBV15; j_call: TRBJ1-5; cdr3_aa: CATSRDGREVQPQHF; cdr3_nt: TGTGCCACCAGCAGAGATGGACGAGAAGTCCAGCCCCAGCATTTT
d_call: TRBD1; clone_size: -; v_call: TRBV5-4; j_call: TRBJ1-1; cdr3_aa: CASSAMTGQNTEAFF; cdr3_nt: TGTGCCAGCAGCGCAATGACAGGGCAGAACACTGAAGCTTTCTTT
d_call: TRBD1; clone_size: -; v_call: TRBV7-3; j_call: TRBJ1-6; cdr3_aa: CASSLSRQGSSPLHF; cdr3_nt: TGTGCCAGCAGCTTAAGCCGACAGGGTAGTTCTCCCCTCCACTTT
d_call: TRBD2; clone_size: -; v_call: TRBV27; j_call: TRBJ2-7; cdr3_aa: CASSLRESGRSLEQYF; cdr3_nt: TGTGCCAGCAGTTTAAGGGAAAGCGGGAGAAGTTTGGAGCAGTACTTC
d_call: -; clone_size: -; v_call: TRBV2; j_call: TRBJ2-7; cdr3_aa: CASRNAFSPFYEQYF; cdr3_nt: TGTGCCAGCAGAAACGCCTTCTCACCCTTTTACGAGCAGTACTTC
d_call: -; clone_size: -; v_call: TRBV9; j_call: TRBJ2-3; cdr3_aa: CASSVESRGGRTDTQYF; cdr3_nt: TGTGCCAGCAGCGTAGAATCCCGCGGGGGCCGCACAGATACGCAGTATTTT
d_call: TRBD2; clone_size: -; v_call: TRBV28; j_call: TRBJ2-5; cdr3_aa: CASCPYLREGRETQYF; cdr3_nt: TGTGCCAGCTGCCCCTACCTCAGGGAGGGCAGAGAGACCCAGTACTTC
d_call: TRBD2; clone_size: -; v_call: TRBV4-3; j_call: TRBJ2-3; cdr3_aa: CASSRGLTSGGAGTDTQYF; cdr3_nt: TGCGCCAGCAGCCGGGGTCTGACTAGCGGGGGGGCCGGTACAGATACGCAGTATTTT
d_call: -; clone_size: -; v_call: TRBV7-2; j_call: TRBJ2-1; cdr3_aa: CASSLGSPAGGYYNEQFF; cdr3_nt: TGTGCCAGCAGCTTAGGGTCCCCCGCGGGCGGGTATTACAATGAGCAGTTCTTC
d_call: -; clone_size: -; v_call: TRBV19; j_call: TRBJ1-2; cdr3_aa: CASSMSGVNYGYTF; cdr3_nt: TGTGCCAGTAGTATGTCAGGGGTGAACTATGGCTACACCTTC
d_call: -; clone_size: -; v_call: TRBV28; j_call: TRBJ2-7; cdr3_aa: CASSTPSPGNEQYF; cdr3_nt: TGTGCCAGCAGCACACCATCACCCGGGAACGAGCAGTACTTC
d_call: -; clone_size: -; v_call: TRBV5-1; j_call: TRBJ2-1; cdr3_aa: CASSPSRAPNHEQFF; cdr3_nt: TGCGCCAGCAGCCCGTCCAGGGCACCAAACCATGAGCAGTTCTTC
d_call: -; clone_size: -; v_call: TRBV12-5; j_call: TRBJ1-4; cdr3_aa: CASGLAQGYAFRATNEKLFF; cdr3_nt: TGTGCTAGTGGTTTGGCCCAGGGTTATGCTTTCCGTGCAACTAATGAAAAACTGTTTTTT
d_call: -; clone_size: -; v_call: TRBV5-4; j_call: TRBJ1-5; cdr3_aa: CASSSDYSNQPQHF; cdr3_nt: TGTGCCAGCAGCTCGGATTATAGCAATCAGCCCCAGCATTTT
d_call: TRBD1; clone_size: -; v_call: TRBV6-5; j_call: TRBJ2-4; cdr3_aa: CASTKPGQGNIQYF; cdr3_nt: TGTGCCAGCACAAAGCCGGGACAGGGAAACATTCAGTACTTC
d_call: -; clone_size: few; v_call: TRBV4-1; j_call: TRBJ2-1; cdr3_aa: CASSQDIGVALGEQFF; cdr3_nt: TGCGCCAGCAGCCAAGATATCGGGGTAGCCCTGGGTGAGCAGTTCTTC
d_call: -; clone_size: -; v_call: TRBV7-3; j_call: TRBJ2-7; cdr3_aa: CASSLTGSSYEQYF; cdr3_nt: TGTGCCAGCAGCTTAACGGGAAGCTCCTACGAGCAGTACTTC
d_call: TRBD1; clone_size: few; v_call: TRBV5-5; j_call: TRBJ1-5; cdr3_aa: CASSRGQGDASQPQHF; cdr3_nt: TGTGCCAGCAGCCGCGGACAGGGGGATGCTAGTCAGCCCCAGCATTTT
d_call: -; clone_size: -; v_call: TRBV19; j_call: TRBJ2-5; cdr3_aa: CASSILPGAGVETQYF; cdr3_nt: TGTGCCAGTAGTATACTCCCAGGGGCTGGGGTAGAGACCCAGTACTTC
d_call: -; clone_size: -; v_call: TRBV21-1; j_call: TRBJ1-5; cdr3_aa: CASSLCLEFNQPQHF; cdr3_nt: TGTGCCAGCAGCCTTTGCCTTGAATTCAATCAGCCCCAGCATTTT
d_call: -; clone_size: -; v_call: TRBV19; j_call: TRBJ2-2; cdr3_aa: CASHLRRGNTGELFF; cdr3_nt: TGTGCCAGCCACCTTCGCCGGGGGAACACCGGGGAGCTGTTTTTT
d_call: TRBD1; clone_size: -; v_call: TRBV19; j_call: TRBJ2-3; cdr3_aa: CASSIGGGGTDTQYF; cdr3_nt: TGTGCCAGTAGTATAGGAGGGGGCGGCACAGATACGCAGTATTTT
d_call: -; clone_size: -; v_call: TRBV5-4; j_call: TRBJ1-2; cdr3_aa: CASSSRVRGPRPGYTF; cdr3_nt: TGTGCCAGCAGCTCCCGAGTAAGGGGACCACGTCCGGGCTACACCTTC
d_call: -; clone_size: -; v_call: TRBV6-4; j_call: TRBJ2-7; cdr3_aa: CASSDSGPGYEQYF; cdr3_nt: TGTGCCAGCAGTGACTCTGGACCGGGCTACGAGCAGTACTTC
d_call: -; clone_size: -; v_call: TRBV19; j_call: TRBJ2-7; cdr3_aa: CASSIVPKSSYEQYF; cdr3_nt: TGTGCCAGTAGTATAGTCCCGAAGAGCTCCTACGAGCAGTACTTC
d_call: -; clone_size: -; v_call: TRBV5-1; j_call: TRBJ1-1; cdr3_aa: CASTSERHTEAFF; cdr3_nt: TGCGCCAGCACCAGCGAGAGGCACACTGAAGCTTTCTTT
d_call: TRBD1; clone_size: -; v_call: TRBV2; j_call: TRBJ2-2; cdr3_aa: CATGTETGELFF; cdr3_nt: TGTGCCACCGGGACAGAAACCGGGGAGCTGTTTTTT
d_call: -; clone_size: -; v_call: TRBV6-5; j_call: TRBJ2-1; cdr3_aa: CASTWGSRGDEQFF; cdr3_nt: TGTGCCAGCACCTGGGGGAGTAGGGGCGATGAGCAGTTCTTC
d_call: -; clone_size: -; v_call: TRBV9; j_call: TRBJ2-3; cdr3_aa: CASSVEQGSTDTQYF; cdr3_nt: TGTGCCAGCAGCGTAGAACAGGGAAGCACAGATACGCAGTATTTT
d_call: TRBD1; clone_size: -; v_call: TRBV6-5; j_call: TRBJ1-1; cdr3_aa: CASRTGGFMNTEAFF; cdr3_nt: TGTGCCAGCAGGACAGGGGGCTTCATGAACACTGAAGCTTTCTTT
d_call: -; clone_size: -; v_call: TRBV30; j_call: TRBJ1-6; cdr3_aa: CAWSPLDSSYNSPLHF; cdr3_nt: TGTGCCTGGAGTCCCTTGGACAGCTCCTATAATTCACCCCTCCACTTT
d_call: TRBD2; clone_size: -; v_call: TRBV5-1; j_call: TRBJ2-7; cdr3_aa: CASSLTSGVYEQYF; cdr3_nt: TGCGCCAGCAGCTTGACTAGCGGGGTGTACGAGCAGTACTTC
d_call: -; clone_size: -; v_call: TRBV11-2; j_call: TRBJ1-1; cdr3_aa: CASSLDRYSGGIRNTEAFF; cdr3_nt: TGTGCCAGCAGCTTAGATCGGTATAGCGGGGGAATTCGGAACACTGAAGCTTTCTTT
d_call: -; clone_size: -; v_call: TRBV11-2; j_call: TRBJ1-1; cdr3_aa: CASSRNPGPLAEAFF; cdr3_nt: TGTGCCAGCAGCCGTAATCCGGGACCACTCGCTGAAGCTTTCTTT
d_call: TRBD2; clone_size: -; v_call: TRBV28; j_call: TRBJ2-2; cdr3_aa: CASIEAGGPNTGELFF; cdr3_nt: TGTGCCAGCATAGAGGCGGGAGGGCCTAACACCGGGGAGCTGTTTTTT
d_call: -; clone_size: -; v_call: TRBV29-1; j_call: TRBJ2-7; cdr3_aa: CSVGRGSYEQYF; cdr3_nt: TGCAGCGTTGGGAGGGGCTCCTACGAGCAGTACTTC
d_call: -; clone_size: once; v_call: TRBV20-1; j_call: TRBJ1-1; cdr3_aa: CSAQGNTEAFF; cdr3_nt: TGCAGTGCCCAGGGGAACACTGAAGCTTTCTTT